This TCR beta chain derives from a study of blood T cell repertoires in COVID-19. Study-level information: Acute-phase and convalescent COVID-19 samples originated in the United States, Italy and Spain.

Under the authors' procedure: Estimation of nucleated cell counts relied on the amplification of reference gene primers. TCRdb's copy holds only in-frame clones and misses some; the assay was immunoSEQ multiplex PCR. V and J calls and clone size are given by that table; D and trimming were obtained from the DNA. The repertoire holds fewer than 350,000 clones, with roughly 86% as singletons. This CDR3 region has 16 residues. J lost 4 bases, V lost 3 bases, and 10 bases had no gene match. Germline V lookup: CDR1 SGHAT, CDR2 FQNNGV. Participant age was roughly 18 to 89 years, and participants resided in fewer than 30 US areas. Donors were grouped by their self-reported clinical history.

The sequence came from a woman in her twenties or thirties who had recovered from COVID-19. The genes are TRBV11-2 and TRBJ2-5; TRBD2 matches 8 bases. The sample comprised PBMCs or T cells enriched from blood (not recorded which). The CDR3 region has the DNA TGTGCCAGCAGCTTCGGGGGGGCCTCCCAGGGAGAGACCCAGTACTTC. Translating gives CASSFGGASQGETQYF.